A selection of T cell receptor beta chains follows, all from one sample in a study of shared T cell receptors in the human thymus. Clones were sequenced by immunoSEQ multiplex PCR, and TCRdb holds only the in-frame ones, with some missing. The table includes 550,000 to 800,000 clones, 70% to 90% detected once. The sample was also reused in another study, on human thymus T cells.

Sequenced sample: thymocytes. Receptors originate from a girl under three years old with a congenital heart defect. CDR3s include the opening cysteine and the closing phenylalanine or tryptophan. D genes are given only for firm matches. Rows may omit the clone size; those that give it use once, few, many or a size class.

d_call,v_call,clone_size,j_call,cdr3_nt,cdr3_aa
NA,TRBV10-3,NA,TRBJ2-7,TGTGCCACCCAAGCTACCCGGGTTCTGTACTTC,CATQATRVLYF
NA,TRBV5-6,NA,TRBJ2-7,TGTGCCAGCAGCTTACCCGCAGTTGCTTACGGGGGGCCCTACGAGCAGTACTTC,CASSLPAVAYGGPYEQYF
NA,TRBV25-1,NA,TRBJ2-7,TGTGCCAGCCACCGACTCCTAACATCGGGGGAAAAGACCTACGAGCAGTACTTC,CASHRLLTSGEKTYEQYF
NA,TRBV10-2,NA,TRBJ1-1,TGCGCCAGCAGTTCGGGTAACACTGAAGCTTTCTTT,CASSSGNTEAFF
TRBD1,TRBV28,NA,TRBJ1-2,TGTGCCAGCAGTTTAGGGGGACAGTTCTATGGCTACACCTTC,CASSLGGQFYGYTF
TRBD1,TRBV28,NA,TRBJ1-1,TGTGCCAGCATCCCCCCTACCGCACAGGGGGGTAGAGCTTTCTTT,CASIPPTAQGGRAFF
TRBD1,TRBV28,NA,TRBJ2-7,TGTGCCAGCAGGACAGGGATTTCCGAGCAGTACTTC,CASRTGISEQYF
TRBD2,TRBV6-1,NA,TRBJ2-1,TGTGCCAGCAGTGAACGGGGGGGGCACAATGAGCAGTTCTTC,CASSERGGHNEQFF
NA,TRBV5-6,NA,TRBJ1-2,TGTGCCAGCAGCCGGGGTGGGTATGGGTACCGTAACTATGGCTACACCTTC,CASSRGGYGYRNYGYTF
NA,TRBV10-3,NA,TRBJ2-7,TGTGCCACTGGACTCCGGGGGTACGAGCAGTACTTC,CATGLRGYEQYF
TRBD1,TRBV7-6,NA,TRBJ1-5,TGTGCCAGCAGCTTAGGGGGGACAGTGGGTAATCAGCCCCAGCATTTT,CASSLGGTVGNQPQHF
NA,TRBV18,few,TRBJ1-1,TGTGCCAGCTCACCCGGTGGGGGGGGCGCGAACACTGAAGCTTTCTTT,CASSPGGGGANTEAFF
NA,TRBV18,NA,TRBJ2-7,TGTGCCAGCTCCGTTGCGTTCAACACCGGGGTCTCCTACGAGCAGTACTTC,CASSVAFNTGVSYEQYF
NA,TRBV2,few,TRBJ2-3,TGTGCCAGCAGTGAAGCACAGGAACGAGAAGATACGCAGTATTTT,CASSEAQEREDTQYF
NA,TRBV5-6,NA,TRBJ1-1,TGTGCCAGCAGCTTGGGTAGGGGAGGGGGTATGAACACTGAAGCTTTCTTT,CASSLGRGGGMNTEAFF
TRBD1,TRBV4-3,NA,TRBJ1-3,TGCGCCAGCAGCGGACAGGGGGCCTCTGGAAACACCATATATTTT,CASSGQGASGNTIYF
TRBD1,TRBV5-6,NA,TRBJ1-2,TGTGCCAGCAGCTTGACGGCAGGGGGCGGCTACACCTTC,CASSLTAGGGYTF
TRBD1,TRBV7-8,NA,TRBJ1-5,TGTGCCAGCAGCCTCGACAGGGTCCGTGGTCAGCCCCAGCATTTT,CASSLDRVRGQPQHF
NA,TRBV20-1,NA,TRBJ1-2,TGCAGTGCCCTTCTCCGGTATGGCTACACCTTC,CSALLRYGYTF
TRBD1,TRBV9,once,TRBJ1-4,TGTGCCAGCAGCGAAGAGACAGGGGCCGGGCTACCGAATGAAAAACTGTTTTTT,CASSEETGAGLPNEKLFF
NA,TRBV30,NA,TRBJ1-1,TGTGCCTGGAGTGTACTGGAGGATAACACTGAAGCTTTCTTT,CAWSVLEDNTEAFF
NA,TRBV7-8,once,TRBJ2-1,TGTGCCAGCAGCAAACAGTCCTTGGACTTCTACAATGAGCAGTTCTTC,CASSKQSLDFYNEQFF
TRBD2,TRBV11-2,few,TRBJ2-2,TGTGCCAGCAGCTTAGAGGCGGGGGGGCCCGGGGAGCTGTTTTTT,CASSLEAGGPGELFF
TRBD1,TRBV5-1,NA,TRBJ1-1,TGCGCCAGCAGCTTCTCCAGGGGGCGCGGGGGCACTGAAGCTTTCTTT,CASSFSRGRGGTEAFF
NA,TRBV18,once,TRBJ1-2,TGTGCCAGCTCACCACAGGACGGCAGGGAGGGAGCTAACTATGGCTACACCTTC,CASSPQDGREGANYGYTF
TRBD1,TRBV27,NA,TRBJ1-1,TGTGCCAGCAGACGGGACAGGGGGAACACTGAAGCTTTCTTT,CASRRDRGNTEAFF
NA,TRBV14,few,TRBJ2-3,TGTGCCAGCAGCCACTTGGACAGACGTGCTAGCACAGATACGCAGTATTTT,CASSHLDRRASTDTQYF
NA,TRBV7-9,once,TRBJ2-2,TGTGCCAGCAGCAACAGGAACACCGGGGAGCTGTTTTTT,CASSNRNTGELFF
TRBD2,TRBV6-1,NA,TRBJ2-7,TGTGCCAGCAGTGAAGCGCAGGGGACTAGCGGGGGATGCTACGAGCAGTACTTC,CASSEAQGTSGGCYEQYF
NA,TRBV5-1,NA,TRBJ2-1,TGCGCCAGCAGCTTGACGACCTGGAGCTCCTACAATGAGCAGTTCTTC,CASSLTTWSSYNEQFF
TRBD1,TRBV2,NA,TRBJ1-1,TGTGCCAGCAGAGGGCCGGGACAGGGAAGATATTGGAACACTGAAGCTTTCTTT,CASRGPGQGRYWNTEAFF
TRBD2,TRBV5-1,NA,TRBJ2-3,TGCGCCAGCAGCTTGGAGGCGGGGGGGCGAACAGATACGCAGTATTTT,CASSLEAGGRTDTQYF
NA,TRBV6-5,NA,TRBJ2-3,TGTGCCAGCAGTTACCGGGGGAGCACAGATACGCAGTATTTT,CASSYRGSTDTQYF
TRBD1,TRBV27,NA,TRBJ1-2,TGTGCCAGCAGTGGACAGGGGGCGGAGAACTATGGCTACACCTTC,CASSGQGAENYGYTF
NA,TRBV5-5,NA,TRBJ1-4,TGTGCCAGCAGCCGGGAAGCGGCAGCCCTAAAACTGTTTTTT,CASSREAAALKLFF
NA,TRBV9,NA,TRBJ2-7,TGTGCCAGCAGCGTAGCGCCAGCTAGCGACTCCTACGAGCAGTACTTC,CASSVAPASDSYEQYF
TRBD1,TRBV7-6,NA,TRBJ1-1,TGTGCCAGCAGCTCCTCCGGATTAGACAGGGGGCAAGTCACTGAAGCTTTCTTT,CASSSSGLDRGQVTEAFF
NA,TRBV18,NA,TRBJ2-5,TGTGCCAGCTCATCCTCCCGGGTCCGGGGATGGTATGAGACCCAGTACTTC,CASSSSRVRGWYETQYF
TRBD2,TRBV2,few,TRBJ2-1,TGTGCCAGCAGCGGTAGCGGGGGGCCCCCCTACAATGAGCAGTTCTTC,CASSGSGGPPYNEQFF
NA,TRBV12-1,few,TRBJ1-2,TGTGCCAGCAGCTTTGACGGCGGAACTAACTATGGCTACACCTTC,CASSFDGGTNYGYTF
NA,TRBV4-1,NA,TRBJ1-5,TGCGCCAGCAGCCAAGATAGATCTCTGGGGGCAGGTCAGCCCCAGCATTTT,CASSQDRSLGAGQPQHF
NA,TRBV12-5,NA,TRBJ1-1,TGTGCTAGTGGTTTGGTTTGGGAGACCTTGACTGAAGCTTTCTTT,CASGLVWETLTEAFF
TRBD1,TRBV13,NA,TRBJ1-2,TGTGCCAGCAGCTTCCCAGGGGGCCCCAGGTCTAACTATGGCTACACCTTC,CASSFPGGPRSNYGYTF
NA,TRBV10-1,NA,TRBJ2-3,TGCGCCAGCACCAACGGGCGGGGCCCCACAGATACGCAGTATTTT,CASTNGRGPTDTQYF
TRBD1,TRBV5-1,NA,TRBJ1-4,TGCGCCAGCAGCAACGACAGGGCTAATGAAAAACTGTTTTTT,CASSNDRANEKLFF
TRBD1,TRBV6-1,NA,TRBJ1-2,TGTGCCAGCAGTGTTGGTAGGGGGACAGCCAACTCTAACTATGGCTACACCTTC,CASSVGRGTANSNYGYTF
NA,TRBV7-9,once,TRBJ1-4,TGTGCCAGCAGCCCTGAGCTTGCCTTCACTAATGAAAAACTGTTTTTT,CASSPELAFTNEKLFF
TRBD1,TRBV5-6,NA,TRBJ1-3,TGTGCCAGCAGCTACCCAGAGGACAGGGCTGAAGGAAACACCATATATTTT,CASSYPEDRAEGNTIYF
NA,TRBV28,NA,TRBJ1-2,TGTGCCAGCAGTGACAGGAGGTATGGCTACACCTTC,CASSDRRYGYTF
TRBD1,TRBV5-5,NA,TRBJ1-1,TGTGCCAGCAGCTTGTGGACAGGGATAGAGAACACTGAAGCTTTCTTT,CASSLWTGIENTEAFF
TRBD2,TRBV7-7,once,TRBJ2-1,TGTGCTAGCAGCCAGGGGCTAGCGGGGGTCAATGAGCAGTTCTTC,CASSQGLAGVNEQFF
NA,TRBV9,few,TRBJ1-2,TGTGCCAGCAGCGTATCTCTCGGTCCGGGAGGCTACACCTTC,CASSVSLGPGGYTF
TRBD2,TRBV27,NA,TRBJ2-7,TGTGCCAGCAGTTTACAGGTCGTGGCGGGGGGTTCCTACGAGCAGTACTTC,CASSLQVVAGGSYEQYF
NA,TRBV19,NA,TRBJ1-6,TGTGCCAGTAGTATAGGCTCCTATCAGGGGTCGTGGCATAATTCACCCCTCCACTTT,CASSIGSYQGSWHNSPLHF